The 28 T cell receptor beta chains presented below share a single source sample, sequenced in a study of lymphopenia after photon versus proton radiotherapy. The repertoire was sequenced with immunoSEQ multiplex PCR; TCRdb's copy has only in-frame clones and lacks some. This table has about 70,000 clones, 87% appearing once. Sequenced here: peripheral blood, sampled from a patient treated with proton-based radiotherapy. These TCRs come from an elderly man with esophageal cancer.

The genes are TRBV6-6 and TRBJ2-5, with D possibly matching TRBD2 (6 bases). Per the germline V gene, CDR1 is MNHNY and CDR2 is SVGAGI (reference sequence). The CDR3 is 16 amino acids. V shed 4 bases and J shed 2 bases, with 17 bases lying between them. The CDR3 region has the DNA TGTGCCAGCAGTTTGTCGCGGGACGAGACTCAAGAGACCCAGTACTTC. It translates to CASSLSRDETQETQYF.

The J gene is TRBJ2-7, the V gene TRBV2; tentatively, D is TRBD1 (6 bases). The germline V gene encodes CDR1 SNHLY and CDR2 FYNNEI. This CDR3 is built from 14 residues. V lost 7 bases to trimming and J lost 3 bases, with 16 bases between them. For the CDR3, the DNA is TGTGCCAGCATCGGAGCGAGGGGGATCTACGAGCAGTACTTC. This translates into CASIGARGIYEQYF.

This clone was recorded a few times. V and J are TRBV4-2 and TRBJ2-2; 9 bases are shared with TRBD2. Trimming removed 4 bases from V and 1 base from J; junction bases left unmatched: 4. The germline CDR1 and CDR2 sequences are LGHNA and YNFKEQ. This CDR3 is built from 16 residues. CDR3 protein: CASSRGLALNTGELFF. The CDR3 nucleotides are TGTGCCAGCAGCCGCGGACTAGCGCTGAACACCGGGGAGCTGTTTTTT.

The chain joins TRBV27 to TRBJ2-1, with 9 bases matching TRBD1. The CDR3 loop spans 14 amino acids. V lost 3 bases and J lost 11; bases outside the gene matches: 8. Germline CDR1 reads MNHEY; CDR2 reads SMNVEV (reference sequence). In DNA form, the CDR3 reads TGTGCCAGCAGTTTGGTCGATACAGGGGGCCAGCAGTTCTTC. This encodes CASSLVDTGGQQFF.

CDR3 amino acids: CASSLTLAGQGNEQFF. For the CDR3, the DNA is TGTGCCAGCAGCTTGACACTAGCCGGGCAGGGGAATGAGCAGTTCTTC. The chain has TRBV5-6 and TRBJ2-1; the D gene could be TRBD1 or TRBD2 (6 bases each). The CDR3 loop spans 16 amino acids. Germline V CDR1 and CDR2: SGHDT, YYEEEE. Trimming removed 1 base from V and 7 bases from J, with 18 bases in between.

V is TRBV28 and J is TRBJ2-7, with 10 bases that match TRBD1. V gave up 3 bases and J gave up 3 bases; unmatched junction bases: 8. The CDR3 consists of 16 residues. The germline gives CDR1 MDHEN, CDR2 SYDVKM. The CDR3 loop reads CASSFSGQGSIYEQYF. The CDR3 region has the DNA TGTGCCAGCAGTTTTTCGGGACAGGGGTCTATCTACGAGCAGTACTTC.

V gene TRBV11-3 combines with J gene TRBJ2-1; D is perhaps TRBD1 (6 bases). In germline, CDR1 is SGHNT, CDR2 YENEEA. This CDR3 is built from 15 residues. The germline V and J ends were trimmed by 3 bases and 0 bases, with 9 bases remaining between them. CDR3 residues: CASSLGAGSYNEQFF. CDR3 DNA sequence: TGTGCCAGCAGCTTGGGGGCCGGCTCCTACAATGAGCAGTTCTTC.

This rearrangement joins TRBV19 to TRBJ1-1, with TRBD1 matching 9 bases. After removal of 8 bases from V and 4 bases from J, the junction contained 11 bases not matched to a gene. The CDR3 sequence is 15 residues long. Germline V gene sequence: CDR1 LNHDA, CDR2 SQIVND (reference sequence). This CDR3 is CASGSGQGKGTEAFF. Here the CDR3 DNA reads TGTGCCAGTGGATCAGGACAGGGGAAGGGCACTGAAGCTTTCTTT.

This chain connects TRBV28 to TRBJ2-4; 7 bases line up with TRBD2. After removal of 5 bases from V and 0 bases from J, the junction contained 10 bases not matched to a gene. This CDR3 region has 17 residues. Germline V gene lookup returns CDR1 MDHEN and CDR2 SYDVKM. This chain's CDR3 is CASSLRDYPLAKNIQYF. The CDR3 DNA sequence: TGTGCCAGCAGTCTTCGGGACTACCCGTTAGCCAAAAACATTCAGTACTTC.

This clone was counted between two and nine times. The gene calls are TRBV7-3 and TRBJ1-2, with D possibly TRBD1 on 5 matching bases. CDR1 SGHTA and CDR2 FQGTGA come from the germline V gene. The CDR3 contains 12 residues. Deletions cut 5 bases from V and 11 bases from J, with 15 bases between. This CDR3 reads CASSPAQGGYTF. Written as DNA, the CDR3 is TGTGCCAGCAGCCCAGCCCAGGGCGGGTACACCTTC. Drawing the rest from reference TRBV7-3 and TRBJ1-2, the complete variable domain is GAGVSQTPSNKVTEKGKYVELRCDPISGHTALYWYRQSLGQGPEFLIYFQGTGAADDSGLPNDRFFAVRPEGSVSTLKIQRTERGDSAVYLCASSPAQGGYTFGSGTRLTVV.

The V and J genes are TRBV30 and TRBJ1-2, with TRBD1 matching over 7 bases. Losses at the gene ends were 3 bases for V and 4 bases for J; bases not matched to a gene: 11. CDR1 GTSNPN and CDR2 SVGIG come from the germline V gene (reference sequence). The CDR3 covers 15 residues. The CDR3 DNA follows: TGTGCCTGGAGGAAAGGGACAGCAGAAATCTATGGCTACACCTTC. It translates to CAWRKGTAEIYGYTF.

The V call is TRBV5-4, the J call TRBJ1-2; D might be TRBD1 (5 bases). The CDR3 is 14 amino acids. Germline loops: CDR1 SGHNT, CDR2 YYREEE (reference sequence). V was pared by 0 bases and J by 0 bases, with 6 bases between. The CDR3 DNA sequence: TGTGCCAGCAGCTTGGGACAGCCTAACTATGGCTACACCTTC. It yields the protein CASSLGQPNYGYTF.

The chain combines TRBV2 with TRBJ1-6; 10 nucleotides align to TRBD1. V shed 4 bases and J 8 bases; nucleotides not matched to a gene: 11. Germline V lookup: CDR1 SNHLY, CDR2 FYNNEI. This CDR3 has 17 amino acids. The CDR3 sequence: CASSVPVRDRGDSPLHF. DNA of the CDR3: TGTGCCAGCAGTGTACCAGTTAGGGACAGGGGTGATTCACCCCTCCACTTT.

CDR3 protein: CSVRFGSETEAFF. CDR3 bases: TGCAGCGTTAGGTTTGGCAGCGAAACTGAAGCTTTCTTT. V usage is TRBV29-1 and J usage is TRBJ1-1; D not resolved. CDR3 size: 13 residues. CDR1 SQVTM and CDR2 ANQGSEA come from the germline V gene. V lost 5 bases and J lost 5, with 15 bases in between.

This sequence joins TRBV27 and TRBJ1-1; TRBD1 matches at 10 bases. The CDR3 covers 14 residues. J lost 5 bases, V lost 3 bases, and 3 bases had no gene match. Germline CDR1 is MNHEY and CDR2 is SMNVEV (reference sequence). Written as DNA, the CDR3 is TGTGCCAGCAGTTTCCGGACAGGGGGAACTGAAGCTTTCTTT. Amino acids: CASSFRTGGTEAFF.

In DNA, the CDR3 is TGTGCCAGCAGCGAACAGACAACTAATGAAAAACTGTTTTTT. Residues: CASSEQTTNEKLFF. The V gene is TRBV7-2, the J gene TRBJ1-4; D gene unclear. The CDR3 is 14 residues long. CDR1 is SGHTA, CDR2 FQGNSA, per germline. The ends were cut back, 5 bases at V and 0 bases at J, with 7 bases in the middle.

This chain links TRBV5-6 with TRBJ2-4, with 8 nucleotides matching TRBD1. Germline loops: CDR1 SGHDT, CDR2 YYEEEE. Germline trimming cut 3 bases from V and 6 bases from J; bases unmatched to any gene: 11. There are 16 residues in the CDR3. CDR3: CASSWGPTGAGNIQYF. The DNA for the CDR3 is TGTGCCAGCAGCTGGGGTCCGACAGGGGCCGGAAACATTCAGTACTTC.

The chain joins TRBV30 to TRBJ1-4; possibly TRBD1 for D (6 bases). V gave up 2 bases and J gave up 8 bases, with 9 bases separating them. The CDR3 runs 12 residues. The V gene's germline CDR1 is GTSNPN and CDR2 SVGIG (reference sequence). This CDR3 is CAWSMTGEKLFF. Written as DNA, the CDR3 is TGTGCCTGGAGTATGACAGGCGAAAAACTGTTTTTT.

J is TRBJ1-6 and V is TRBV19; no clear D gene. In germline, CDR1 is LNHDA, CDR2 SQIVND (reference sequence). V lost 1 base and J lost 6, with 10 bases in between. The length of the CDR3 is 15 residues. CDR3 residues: CASSIGTVRNSPLHF. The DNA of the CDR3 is TGTGCCAGTAGTATAGGAACCGTGCGTAATTCACCCCTCCACTTT.

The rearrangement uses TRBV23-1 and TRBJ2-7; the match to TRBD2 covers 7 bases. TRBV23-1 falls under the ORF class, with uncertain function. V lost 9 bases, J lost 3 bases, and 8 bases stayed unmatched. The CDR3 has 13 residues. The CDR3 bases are TGCGCCAGGGAGGGAGGGTCTTTCTACGAGCAGTACTTC. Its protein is CAREGGSFYEQYF.

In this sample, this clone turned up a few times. The CDR3 DNA follows: TGTGCCAGCAGCCCTGGGTGGGGCTCTGCTCTCCACTTT. Translated, it gives CASSPGWGSALHF. V usage is TRBV9 and J usage is TRBJ1-6, with D possibly matching TRBD1 (5 bases). The CDR3 runs 13 residues. V gave up 4 bases and J gave up 16 bases, with 18 bases separating them. CDR1 SGDLS and CDR2 YYNGEE come from the germline V gene.

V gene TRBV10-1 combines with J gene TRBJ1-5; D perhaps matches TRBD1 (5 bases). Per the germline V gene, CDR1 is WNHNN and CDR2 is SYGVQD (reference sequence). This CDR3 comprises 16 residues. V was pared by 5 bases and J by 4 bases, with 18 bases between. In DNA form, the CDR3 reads TGCGCCAGCAGTCCCGGGGACCGTTATGGGAATCAGCCCCAGCATTTT. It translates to CASSPGDRYGNQPQHF.

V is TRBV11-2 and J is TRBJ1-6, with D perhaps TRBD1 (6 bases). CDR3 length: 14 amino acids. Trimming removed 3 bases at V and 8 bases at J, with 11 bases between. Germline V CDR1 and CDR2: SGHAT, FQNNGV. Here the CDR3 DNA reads TGTGCCAGCAGCTTGAACAGGGTGGATTCACCCCTCCACTTT. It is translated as CASSLNRVDSPLHF.

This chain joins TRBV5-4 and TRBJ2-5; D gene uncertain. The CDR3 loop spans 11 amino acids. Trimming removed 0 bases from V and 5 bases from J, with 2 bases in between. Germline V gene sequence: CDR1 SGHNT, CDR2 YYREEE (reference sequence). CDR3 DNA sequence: TGTGCCAGCAGCTTGGACGAGACCCAGTACTTC. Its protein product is CASSLDETQYF.

CDR3 in amino acids: CASSYFRQGVAFF. In DNA form, the CDR3 reads TGTGCCAGCAGTTACTTCAGACAGGGTGTAGCTTTCTTT. V gene TRBV6-5 combines with J gene TRBJ1-1, with 7 bases that match TRBD1. The V gene's germline CDR1 is MNHEY and CDR2 SVGAGI. With 1 base clipped from V and 10 bases from J, the junction kept 6 bases outside the gene matches. This CDR3 contains 13 residues.

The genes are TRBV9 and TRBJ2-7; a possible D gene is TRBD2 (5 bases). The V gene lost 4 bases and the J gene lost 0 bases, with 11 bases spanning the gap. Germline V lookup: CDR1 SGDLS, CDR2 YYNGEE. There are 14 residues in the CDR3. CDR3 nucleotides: TGTGCCAGCAGCCCCCGACTATTCTCCTACGAGCAGTACTTC. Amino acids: CASSPRLFSYEQYF.

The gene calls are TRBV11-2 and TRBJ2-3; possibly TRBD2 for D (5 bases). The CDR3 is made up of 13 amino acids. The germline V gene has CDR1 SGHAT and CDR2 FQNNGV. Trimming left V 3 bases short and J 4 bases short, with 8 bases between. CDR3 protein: CASSFGVADTQYF. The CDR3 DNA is TGTGCCAGCAGCTTCGGGGTGGCAGATACGCAGTATTTT.

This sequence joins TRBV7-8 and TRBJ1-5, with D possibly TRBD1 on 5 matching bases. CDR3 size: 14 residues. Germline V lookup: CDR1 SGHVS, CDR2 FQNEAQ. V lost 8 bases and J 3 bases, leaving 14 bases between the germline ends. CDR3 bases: TGTGCCAGCGCCTTAAGACAGCTCAATCAGCCCCAGCATTTT. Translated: CASALRQLNQPQHF.